Shown below are 18 T cell receptor beta chains from a single sample sequenced in a study of blood T cell repertoires in COVID-19. Profiling relied on immunoSEQ multiplex PCR, and the TCRdb table lists in-frame clones only, not all of them. The table shows about 410,000 clones, with about nine tenths occurring only once. The sample consisted of PBMCs or T cells enriched from blood (not recorded which). Source of these receptors: a man between 18 and 29 years old who had recovered from COVID-19.

The chain carries TRBV28 and TRBJ1-5; 7 positions match TRBD1. V lost 6 bases to trimming and J lost 7 bases; unmatched junction nucleotides: 6. The CDR3 totals 13 residues. Germline V gene sequence: CDR1 MDHEN, CDR2 SYDVKM. CDR3 region: CASRLTGTQPQHF. The CDR3 DNA is TGTGCCAGCAGGTTGACAGGGACACAGCCCCAGCATTTT.

CDR3 bases: TGTGCCAGCAGTGGACAGAAAAATGAAAAACTGTTTTTT. Amino acid sequence: CASSGQKNEKLFF. The V and J genes are TRBV2 and TRBJ1-4; TRBD1 is a possible D gene (5 bases). The CDR3 runs to 13 residues. V lost 4 bases and J lost 5, with 8 bases in between. The germline CDR1 and CDR2 sequences are SNHLY and FYNNEI.

The genes are TRBV10-3 and TRBJ1-2, with unresolved D. This CDR3 has 15 residues. V was shortened by 4 bases and J by 6 bases, with 18 bases between the two germline ends. CDR1 and CDR2 (germline): ENHRY, SYGVKD. CDR3 amino acids: CAISGDVRGQNGYTF. The CDR3 bases are TGTGCCATCAGTGGGGATGTCCGGGGTCAGAATGGCTACACCTTC.

The chain couples TRBV27 to TRBJ2-7; 8 nucleotides agree with TRBD1. CDR3 length: 13 amino acids. CDR1 MNHEY and CDR2 SMNVEV come from the germline V gene (reference sequence). The J segment lost 7 bases and the V segment lost 2 bases, leaving 4 bases of the junction unmatched. The CDR3 reads CASSLGRGLEQYF. In DNA form, the CDR3 reads TGTGCCAGCAGTTTAGGCAGGGGGCTTGAGCAGTACTTC.

The chain couples TRBV3-1 (or the pseudogene TRBV3-2) to TRBJ1-2, with a weak D call TRBD1 (5 bases). The V gene's germline CDR1 is LGHDT and CDR2 YNNKEL (reference sequence). The CDR3 totals 15 residues. Deletions cut 4 bases from V and 4 bases from J, with 16 bases between. CDR3 coding DNA: TGTGCCAGCAGCCCATCGACAGCCTCCCTCTATGGCTACACCTTC. Protein: CASSPSTASLYGYTF.

The sample holds a few counts of this clone. The chain employs TRBV19 and TRBJ1-5; D is unclear. V shed 3 bases and J shed 5 bases, with 11 bases lying between them. This CDR3 has 14 amino acids. Germline CDR1 is LNHDA and CDR2 is SQIVND (reference sequence). CDR3 amino acids: CASSIVQWDQPQHF. CDR3 bases: TGTGCCAGTAGTATTGTACAGTGGGATCAGCCCCAGCATTTT. The full variable domain, with the rest looked up from reference TRBV19 and TRBJ1-5, is DGGITQSPKYLFRKEGQNVTLSCEQNLNHDAMYWYRQDPGQGLRLIYYSQIVNDFQKGDIAEGYSVSREKKESFPLTVTSAQKNPTAFYLCASSIVQWDQPQHFGDGTRLSIL.

V usage is TRBV11-2 and J usage is TRBJ1-1; no clear D. Trimming pared 4 bases from V and 7 bases from J, leaving 16 bases between. Germline V gene data show CDR1 as SGHAT and CDR2 as FQNNGV. The CDR3 is made up of 14 amino acids. The CDR3 reads CASSYGGRGGEAFF. For the CDR3, the DNA is TGTGCCAGCAGCTACGGCGGGAGAGGCGGTGAAGCTTTCTTT.

V gene TRBV27 combines with J gene TRBJ1-4, with D maybe TRBD1 (5 bases). V was cut by 8 bases and J by 4 bases, with 11 bases left in between. The CDR3 is 13 amino acids. Germline assignment: CDR1 MNHEY and CDR2 SMNVEV (reference sequence). CDR3 loop: CASGGGLNEKLFF. The DNA of the CDR3 is TGTGCCAGCGGGGGGGGTCTTAATGAAAAACTGTTTTTT.

The chain uses TRBV11-2 and TRBJ2-4, with TRBD1 identical over 7 bases. After removal of 0 bases from V and 0 bases from J, the junction contained 14 bases not matched to a gene. Germline lookup yields CDR1 SGHAT and CDR2 FQNNGV. This CDR3 region has 20 residues. The DNA of the CDR3 is TGTGCCAGCAGCTTAGATACAAGGGACAGAAACCGACTAGCCAAAAACATTCAGTACTTC. Translated: CASSLDTRDRNRLAKNIQYF.

This chain connects TRBV9 to TRBJ2-1; 7 positions agree with TRBD2. J was trimmed by 6 bases and V by 4 bases; bases with no gene match: 13. This CDR3 spans 16 amino acids. The germline V gene encodes CDR1 SGDLS and CDR2 YYNGEE. Here the CDR3 DNA reads TGTGCCAGCAGCACCCGTCCTGAGCCGGGGGGCAATGAGCAGTTCTTC. Translation gives CASSTRPEPGGNEQFF.

The chain combines TRBV3-1 (or the pseudogene TRBV3-2) with TRBJ1-2; D is ambiguous. Germline V gene lookup returns CDR1 LGHDT and CDR2 YNNKEL (reference sequence). The CDR3 runs to 15 residues. V was pared by 3 bases and J by 4 bases, with 15 bases between. Here the CDR3 reads CASSHLLTEGYGYTF. The DNA for the CDR3 is TGTGCCAGCAGCCACCTATTGACCGAGGGCTATGGCTACACCTTC.

The chain couples TRBV3-1 (or the pseudogene TRBV3-2) to TRBJ1-2; TRBD1 might be the D (6 bases). Germline CDR1 LGHDT, CDR2 YNNKEL (reference sequence). V lost 5 bases, J lost 1 base, and 11 bases lay in between. The CDR3 extends over 14 amino acids. This CDR3 is CASSMGQINYGYTF. The CDR3 DNA sequence: TGTGCCAGCAGCATGGGACAAATTAACTATGGCTACACCTTC.

The genes are TRBV9 and TRBJ1-5, with D unresolved. The CDR3 length is 19 residues. CDR1 and CDR2 from the germline V gene are SGDLS and YYNGEE. Trimming removed 0 bases at V and 2 bases at J, with 21 bases between. Here the CDR3 DNA reads TGTGCCAGCAGCGTAGGAGACGAGGGTCCAATATCGGGCAATCAGCCCCAGCATTTT. Translation gives CASSVGDEGPISGNQPQHF. Filled out from reference TRBV9 and TRBJ1-5, the complete variable domain reads DSGVTQTPKHLITATGQRVTLRCSPRSGDLSVYWYQQSLDQGLQFLIQYYNGEERAKGNILERFSAQQFPDLHSELNLSSLELGDSALYFCASSVGDEGPISGNQPQHFGDGTRLSIL.

The chain uses TRBV10-2 and TRBJ1-6; 7 bases fit TRBD1. Germline V gene data show CDR1 as WSHSY and CDR2 as SAAADI. V lost 5 bases and J lost 7; bases outside the gene matches: 5. This CDR3 spans 14 amino acids. CDR3 coding DNA: TGCGCCAGCAGTCGACAGGGAGAAAATTCACCCCTCCACTTT. The encoded protein is CASSRQGENSPLHF.

CDR3 nucleotides: TGTGCCAGCTCAGAATACACGGGAGAGGCGACCCAGTACTTC. This codes for CASSEYTGEATQYF. The rearrangement links TRBV18 to TRBJ2-5, with D maybe TRBD2 (6 bases). This CDR3 spans 14 amino acids. Germline loops: CDR1 KGHSH, CDR2 LQKENI. The germline V and J ends were trimmed by 5 bases and 7 bases, with 17 bases remaining between them.

This clone was seen a handful of times. V is TRBV5-6 and J is TRBJ1-3, with TRBD1 as a possible D gene (5 bases). V was cut by 3 bases and J by 0 bases, with 7 bases left in between. The germline CDR1 and CDR2 sequences are SGHDT and YYEEEE. This CDR3 comprises 14 residues. This chain's CDR3 is CASSSGFSGNTIYF. The CDR3 bases are TGTGCCAGCAGCTCAGGGTTCTCTGGAAACACCATATATTTT.

The chain couples TRBV9 to TRBJ1-2; 8 bases line up with TRBD1. This CDR3 is built from 15 residues. Germline CDR1 is SGDLS and CDR2 is YYNGEE. The ends lost 3 bases at V and 1 base at J; junction bases unmatched: 5. Written as DNA, the CDR3 is TGTGCCAGCAGCGGGAGACAGGGGCTTAACTATGGCTACACCTTC. This codes for CASSGRQGLNYGYTF.

V usage is TRBV14 and J usage is TRBJ1-1; the D is unclear. This CDR3 region has 13 residues. V lost 4 bases and J 4 bases, leaving 10 bases between the germline ends. The germline V gene has CDR1 SGHDN and CDR2 FVKESK. DNA for the CDR3: TGTGCCAGCAGCCCCGGGTCTACCACTGAAGCTTTCTTT. Its protein product is CASSPGSTTEAFF. The variable domain in full, with the rest retrieved from reference TRBV14 and TRBJ1-1, is EAGVTQFPSHSVIEKGQTVTLRCDPISGHDNLYWYRRVMGKEIKFLLHFVKESKQDESGMPNNRFLAERTGGTYSTLKVQPAELEDSGVYFCASSPGSTTEAFFGQGTRLTVV.